This T cell receptor beta chain is drawn from a study of immune heterogeneity within non-small cell lung tumors. Study-wide results and limits: Largely distinct from one individual patient to the next were the high-frequency T-cell receptor beta clonotypes. Local tumor mutational burden correlated moderately but significantly with local T-cell clonality (R roughly 0.36). The study found identical dominant CDR3 beta clonotypes recurring across tumor sites within a patient, alongside site-unique high-frequency clones.

Bulk tumor genomic DNA constituted the template, at roughly 660 ng per sample. Biopsy collection occurred during surgery, with several far-apart biopsies per primary tumor. Enrolled patients presented with newly diagnosed, previously untreated non-small cell lung cancer and underwent curative surgery. A first 10-cycle multiplex round used 32 V-gene and 13 J-gene primers on TCR beta CDR3. Each CDR3 protein gets one entry after TCRdb re-called the multiplex PCR reads with MiXCR. The table includes fewer than 25,000 distinct CDR3 sequences, roughly 29% detected once. This clonotype occurred once. The antigen remains unidentified. From germline, CDR1 is SGHTA and CDR2 FQGNSA. This CDR3 has 14 residues. V was trimmed by 0 bases and J by 7 bases, leaving 10 bases between them.

The source material was lung tumor tissue. J is TRBJ2-4 and V is TRBV7-2; D is ambiguous. This TCR came from a man aged 40-49 years with non-small cell lung cancer. CDR3: CASSLAPPGNIQYF. For the CDR3, the DNA is TGTGCCAGCAGCTTAGCCCCCCCCGGGAACATTCAGTACTTC.